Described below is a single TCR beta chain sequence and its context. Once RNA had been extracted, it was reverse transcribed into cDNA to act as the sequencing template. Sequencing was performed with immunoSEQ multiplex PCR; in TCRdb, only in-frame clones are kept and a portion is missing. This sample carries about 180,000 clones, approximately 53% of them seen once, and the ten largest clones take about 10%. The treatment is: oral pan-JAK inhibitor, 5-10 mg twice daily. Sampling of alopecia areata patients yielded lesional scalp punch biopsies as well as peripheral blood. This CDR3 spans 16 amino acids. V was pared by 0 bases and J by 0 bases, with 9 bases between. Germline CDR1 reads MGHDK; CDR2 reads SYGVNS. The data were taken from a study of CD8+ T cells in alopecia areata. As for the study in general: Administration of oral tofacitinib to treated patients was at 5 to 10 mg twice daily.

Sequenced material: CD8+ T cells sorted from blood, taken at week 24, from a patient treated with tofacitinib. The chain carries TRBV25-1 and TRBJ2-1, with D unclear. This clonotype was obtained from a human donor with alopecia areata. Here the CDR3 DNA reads TGTGCCAGCAGTGAATATGCGTCTGGCTCCTACAATGAGCAGTTCTTC. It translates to CASSEYASGSYNEQFF.